These 13 T cell receptor beta chains came from one sample sequenced in a study of cytomegalovirus exposure and HLA in healthy donors. Use of 60 Vbeta and 13 Jbeta primers characterized the PCR. Profiling relied on immunoSEQ multiplex PCR, and the TCRdb table lists in-frame clones only, not all of them. In total, the table holds 150,000 or so clones. The sample comprised PBMCs. The receptor source for this set is a woman in her 50s in good health and CMV-seronegative.

V usage is TRBV6-6 and J usage is TRBJ2-7, with a possible D match to TRBD1 (6 bases). Germline CDR1 reads MNHNY; CDR2 reads SVGAGI (reference sequence). V was cut by 5 bases and J by 6 bases, with 20 bases left in between. The CDR3 totals 15 residues. The CDR3 loop is CASSQFPGQSGEQYF. The CDR3 region has the DNA TGTGCCAGCAGTCAGTTCCCAGGACAGTCGGGCGAGCAGTACTTC.

The rearrangement joins TRBV28 to TRBJ2-7; 13 positions match TRBD2. With 4 bases clipped from V and 5 bases from J, the junction kept 11 bases outside the gene matches. This CDR3 comprises 17 residues. Germline CDR1 is MDHEN and CDR2 is SYDVKM. CDR3 loop: CASSWGLAGRIWDEQYF. In nucleotides, the CDR3 is TGTGCCAGCAGTTGGGGACTAGCGGGGAGGATATGGGACGAGCAGTACTTC.

The chain joins TRBV4-2 to TRBJ1-1; D is ambiguous. Germline CDR1 LGHNA, CDR2 YNFKEQ. The ends were cut back, 1 base at V and 1 base at J, with 10 bases in the middle. The CDR3 is made up of 15 amino acids. This CDR3 is CASSQGVGGNTEAFF. CDR3 nucleotides: TGTGCCAGCAGCCAAGGGGTAGGCGGGAACACTGAAGCTTTCTTT.

V usage is TRBV30 and J usage is TRBJ2-7; 9 bases align to TRBD2. Germline V gene data show CDR1 as GTSNPN and CDR2 as SVGIG (reference sequence). This CDR3 spans 13 amino acids. Trimming took 4 bases from V and 4 from J; bases not matched to a gene: 5. Here the CDR3 reads CAWTGTSLYEQYF. The DNA for the CDR3 is TGTGCCTGGACCGGGACTAGCCTGTACGAGCAGTACTTC.

The rearrangement links TRBV7-2 to TRBJ1-5; maybe TRBD1 (5 bases). The CDR3 spans 15 residues. The germline V gene has CDR1 SGHTA and CDR2 FQGNSA. With 4 bases removed from V and 7 bases from J, the gap between germline ends came to 17 bases. This CDR3 reads CASSSYIRVGQPQHF. As DNA, the CDR3 is TGTGCCAGCAGCTCCTATATCAGGGTGGGCCAGCCCCAGCATTTT.

This rearrangement joins TRBV5-4 to TRBJ1-1; weak D call: TRBD1 (5 bases). Trimming shortened V by 2 bases and J by 6 bases, and 14 bases separated the two germline ends. CDR1 SGHNT and CDR2 YYREEE come from the germline V gene (reference sequence). CDR3 length equals 14 residues. CDR3 protein: CASSLGTEVPEAFF. In DNA form, the CDR3 reads TGTGCCAGCAGCTTAGGGACTGAGGTTCCTGAAGCTTTCTTT.

The chain couples TRBV4-1 to TRBJ2-5; 13 bases map to TRBD2. The CDR3 totals 16 residues. V gave up 0 bases and J gave up 4 bases; unmatched junction bases: 2. Germline V gene sequence: CDR1 MGHRA, CDR2 YSYEKL. In DNA form, the CDR3 reads TGCGCCAGCAGCCAAGATCGGACTAGCGGGGGAGAGACCCAGTACTTC. This gives the protein CASSQDRTSGGETQYF.

In regard to this clone: This sample includes further DNA sequences coding for the same CDR3. The rearrangement joins TRBV5-1 to TRBJ1-2; the D is unclear. With 3 bases removed from V and 4 bases from J, the gap between germline ends came to 10 bases. Germline V gives CDR1 SGHRS, CDR2 YFSETQ. This CDR3 has 13 amino acids. The CDR3 sequence is CASSSTGSYGYTF. CDR3 coding DNA: TGCGCCAGCAGCTCAACGGGGAGCTATGGCTACACCTTC.

The gene calls are TRBV25-1 and TRBJ2-7, with 9 positions matching TRBD1. Trimming cost V 6 bases and J 3 bases; bases outside gene matches: 9. Germline V gene lookup returns CDR1 MGHDK and CDR2 SYGVNS. The CDR3 consists of 15 residues. As DNA, the CDR3 is TGTGCCAGCAGCTATCACCGGGACAGGGACTACGAGCAGTACTTC. It specifies CASSYHRDRDYEQYF.

CDR3 amino acids: CASSLAGDSYYEQYF. CDR3 nucleotide sequence: TGTGCCAGCAGCTTAGCAGGGGACAGCTACTACGAGCAGTACTTC. The chain employs TRBV7-8 and TRBJ2-7; 7 nucleotides match TRBD1. CDR1 is SGHVS, CDR2 FQNEAQ, per germline. J gave up 3 bases and V 0 bases, and 5 bases lay outside the gene matches. The CDR3 consists of 15 residues.

This chain uses TRBV6-1 with TRBJ2-7; weak D call: TRBD1 (6 bases). The CDR3 is 16 residues long. Between the trimmed V and J ends, which lost 2 bases and 0 bases, there was a span of 14 bases. Germline V gene sequence: CDR1 MNHNS, CDR2 SASEGT. DNA of the CDR3: TGTGCCAGCAGTGAATACCCACAGGGCTCCTCCTACGAGCAGTACTTC. Translated: CASSEYPQGSSYEQYF.

V gene TRBV4-2 combines with J gene TRBJ1-2; 9 positions match TRBD1. Germline V lookup: CDR1 LGHNA, CDR2 YNFKEQ. CDR3 length: 19 residues. Trimming at V came to 3 bases and at J to 2 bases, leaving 16 bases not matched to a gene. The CDR3 DNA sequence: TGTGCCAGCAGCCAGAAACCGGGACAGGGTTACGTGTGGAACTATGGCTACACCTTC. Translated, it gives CASSQKPGQGYVWNYGYTF.

The V and J genes are TRBV9 and TRBJ2-3; 10 positions match TRBD2. Trimming cost V 5 bases and J 2 bases; bases outside gene matches: 2. CDR1 is SGDLS and CDR2 is YYNGEE in the germline V gene. There are 14 residues in the CDR3. CDR3 residues: CASRGTSDTDTQYF. CDR3 DNA sequence: TGTGCCAGCAGAGGGACTAGCGACACAGATACGCAGTATTTT.